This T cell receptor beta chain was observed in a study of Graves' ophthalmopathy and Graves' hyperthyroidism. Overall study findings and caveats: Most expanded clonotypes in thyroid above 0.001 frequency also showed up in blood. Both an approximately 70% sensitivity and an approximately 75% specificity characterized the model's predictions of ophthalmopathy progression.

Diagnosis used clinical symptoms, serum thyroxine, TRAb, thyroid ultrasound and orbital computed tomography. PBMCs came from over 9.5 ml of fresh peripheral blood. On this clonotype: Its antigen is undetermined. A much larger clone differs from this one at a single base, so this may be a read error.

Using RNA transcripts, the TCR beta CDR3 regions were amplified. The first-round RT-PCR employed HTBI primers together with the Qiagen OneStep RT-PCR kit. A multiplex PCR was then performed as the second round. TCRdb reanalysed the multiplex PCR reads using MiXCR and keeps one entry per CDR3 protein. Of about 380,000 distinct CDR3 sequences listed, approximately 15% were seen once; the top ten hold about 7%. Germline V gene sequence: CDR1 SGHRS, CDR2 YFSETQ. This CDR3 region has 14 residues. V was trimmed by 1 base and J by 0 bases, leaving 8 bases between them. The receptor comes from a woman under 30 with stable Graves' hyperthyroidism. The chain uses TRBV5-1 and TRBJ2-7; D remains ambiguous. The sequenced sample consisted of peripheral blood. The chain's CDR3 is CASSLTVTSYEQYV. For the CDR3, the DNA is TGCGCCAGCAGCTTGACAGTGACCTCCTACGAGCAGTACGTC.